In its sample, the clone carrying this TCR beta chain was seen a few times. Germline assignment: CDR1 SGHTA and CDR2 FQGTGA. There are 16 residues in the CDR3. The ends lost 5 bases at V and 5 bases at J; junction bases unmatched: 10. The sample originates from a study of T cells after yellow fever vaccination. MiXCR was run by TCRdb on the 5' RACE reads, yielding one entry per CDR3 protein. The sample shows under 600,000 distinct CDR3 sequences, 20% to 25% of them seen only once. This specimen was PBMCs, taken approximately 22 days after the first yellow fever vaccination. The receptor comes from a young man who received the YFV17D yellow fever vaccine. The J gene is TRBJ2-2, the V gene TRBV7-3; TRBD1 agrees at 8 bases. The CDR3 bases are TGTGCCAGCAGCCCACTAGGACAGGGAAGGACCGGGGAGCTGTTTTTT. It is translated as CASSPLGQGRTGELFF.